The subject of this entry is one TCR beta chain. The data originate from a study of blood T cell repertoires in COVID-19. Profiled with immunoSEQ multiplex PCR; TCRdb holds only in-frame clones, not every one. Here the sample spans over 200,000 clones, under 90% being singletons. CDR3 size: 15 residues. After removal of 6 bases from V and 0 bases from J, the junction contained 4 bases not matched to a gene. CDR1 is SEHNR, CDR2 FQNEAQ, per germline (reference sequence). The source material was peripheral blood. The receptor's source is a woman aged 40 to 50 with active or convalescent COVID-19. The V call is TRBV7-9, the J call TRBJ1-3; the match to TRBD1 covers 8 bases. CDR3 in DNA: TGTGCCAGCAGGGACAGGGAGAACTCTGGAAACACCATATATTTT. This translates into CASRDRENSGNTIYF.